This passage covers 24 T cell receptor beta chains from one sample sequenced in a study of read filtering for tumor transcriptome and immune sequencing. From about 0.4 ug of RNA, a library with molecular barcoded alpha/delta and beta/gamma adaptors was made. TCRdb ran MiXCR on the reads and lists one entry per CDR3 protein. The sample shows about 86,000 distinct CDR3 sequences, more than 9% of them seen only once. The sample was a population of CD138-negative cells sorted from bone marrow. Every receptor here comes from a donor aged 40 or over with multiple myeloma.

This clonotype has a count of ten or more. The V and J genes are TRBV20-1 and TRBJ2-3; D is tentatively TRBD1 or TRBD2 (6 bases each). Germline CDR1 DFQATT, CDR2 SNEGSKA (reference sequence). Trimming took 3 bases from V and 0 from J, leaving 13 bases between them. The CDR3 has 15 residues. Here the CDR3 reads CSASTGAPSTDTQYF. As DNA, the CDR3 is TGCAGTGCTAGCACGGGGGCACCTAGCACAGATACGCAGTATTTT.

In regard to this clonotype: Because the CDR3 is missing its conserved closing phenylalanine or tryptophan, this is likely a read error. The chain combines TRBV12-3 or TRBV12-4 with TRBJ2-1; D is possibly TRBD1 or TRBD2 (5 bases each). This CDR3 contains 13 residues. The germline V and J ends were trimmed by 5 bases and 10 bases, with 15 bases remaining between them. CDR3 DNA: TGTGCCAGCAGTCTCGGGGCTGTGGGGGAGCAGTTCCTC. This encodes CASSLGAVGEQFL.

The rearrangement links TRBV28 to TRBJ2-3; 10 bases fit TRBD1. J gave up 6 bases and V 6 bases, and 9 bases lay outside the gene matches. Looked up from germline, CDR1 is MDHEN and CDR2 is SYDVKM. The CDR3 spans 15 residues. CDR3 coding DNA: TGTGCCAGCAGGCATAGGACAGGGGGAGAGGATACGCAGTATTTT. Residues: CASRHRTGGEDTQYF.

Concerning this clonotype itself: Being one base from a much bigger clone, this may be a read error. The CDR3 sequence: CASSWTGSAETQYF. In DNA form, the CDR3 reads TGCGCCAGCAGCTGGACAGGGTCCGCGGAGACCCAGTACTTC. The J gene is TRBJ2-5, the V gene TRBV5-1, with 8 nucleotides matching TRBD1. Germline CDR1 is SGHRS and CDR2 is YFSETQ. The CDR3 extends over 14 amino acids. V lost 3 bases, J lost 5 bases, and 6 bases stayed unmatched.

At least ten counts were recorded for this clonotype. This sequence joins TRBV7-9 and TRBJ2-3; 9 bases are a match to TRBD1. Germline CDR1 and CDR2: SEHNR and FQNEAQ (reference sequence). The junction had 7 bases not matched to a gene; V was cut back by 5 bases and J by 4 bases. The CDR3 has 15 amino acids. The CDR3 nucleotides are TGTGCCAGCAGCGGTACAGGGGGCGAAGCAGATACGCAGTATTTT. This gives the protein CASSGTGGEADTQYF.

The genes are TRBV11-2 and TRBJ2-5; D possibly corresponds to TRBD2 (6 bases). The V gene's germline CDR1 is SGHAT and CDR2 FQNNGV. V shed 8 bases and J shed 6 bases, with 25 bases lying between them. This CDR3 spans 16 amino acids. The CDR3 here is CASGSDRDSRGQTQYF. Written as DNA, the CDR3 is TGTGCCAGCGGCTCGGACCGGGACTCCCGTGGGCAGACCCAGTACTTC.

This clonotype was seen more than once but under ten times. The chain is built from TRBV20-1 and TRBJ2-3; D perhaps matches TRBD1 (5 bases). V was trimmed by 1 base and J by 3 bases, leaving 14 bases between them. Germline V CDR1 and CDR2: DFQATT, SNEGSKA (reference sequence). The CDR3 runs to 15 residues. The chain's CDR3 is CSARVLGDGTDTQYF. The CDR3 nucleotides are TGCAGTGCTAGAGTCCTAGGGGATGGGACAGATACGCAGTATTTT.

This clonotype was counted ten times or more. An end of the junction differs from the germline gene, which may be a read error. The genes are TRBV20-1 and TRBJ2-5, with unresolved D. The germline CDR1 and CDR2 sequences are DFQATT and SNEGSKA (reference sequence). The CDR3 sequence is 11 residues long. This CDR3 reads CSARGSETRYF. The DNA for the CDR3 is TGCAGTGCGCGCGGATCGGAGACCCGGTACTTC.

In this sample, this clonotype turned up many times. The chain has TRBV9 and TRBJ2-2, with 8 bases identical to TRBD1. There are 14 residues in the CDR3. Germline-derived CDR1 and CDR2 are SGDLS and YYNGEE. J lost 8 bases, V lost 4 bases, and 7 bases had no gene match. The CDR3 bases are TGTGCCAGCAGCCCGACAGGGGCAAGGGGGGAGCTGTTTTTT. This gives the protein CASSPTGARGELFF.

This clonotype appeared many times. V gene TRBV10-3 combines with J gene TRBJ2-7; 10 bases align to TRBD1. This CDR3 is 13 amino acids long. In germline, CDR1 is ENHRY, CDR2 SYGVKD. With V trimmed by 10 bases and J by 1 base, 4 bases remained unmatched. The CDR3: CATGDRGSYEQYF. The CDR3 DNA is TGTGCCACCGGGGACAGGGGATCCTACGAGCAGTACTTC.

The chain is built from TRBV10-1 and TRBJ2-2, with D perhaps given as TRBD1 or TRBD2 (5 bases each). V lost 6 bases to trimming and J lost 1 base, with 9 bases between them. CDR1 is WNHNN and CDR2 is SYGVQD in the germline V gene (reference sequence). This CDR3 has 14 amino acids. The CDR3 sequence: CASRGDENTGELFF. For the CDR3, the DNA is TGCGCCAGCAGGGGGGACGAGAACACCGGGGAGCTGTTTTTT.

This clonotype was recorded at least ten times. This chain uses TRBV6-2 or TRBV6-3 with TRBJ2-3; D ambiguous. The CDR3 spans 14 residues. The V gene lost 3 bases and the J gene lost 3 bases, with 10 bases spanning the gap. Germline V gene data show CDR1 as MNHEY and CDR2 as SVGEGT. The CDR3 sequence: CASSYLQTTDTQYF. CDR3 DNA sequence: TGTGCCAGCAGTTATCTACAGACGACAGATACGCAGTATTTT.

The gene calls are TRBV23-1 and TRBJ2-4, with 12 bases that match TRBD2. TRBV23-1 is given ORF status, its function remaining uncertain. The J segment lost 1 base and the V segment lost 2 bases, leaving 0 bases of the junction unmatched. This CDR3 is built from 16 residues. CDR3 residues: CASSQLAGGAKNIQYF. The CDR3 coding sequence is TGCGCCAGCAGTCAACTAGCGGGAGGGGCCAAAAACATTCAGTACTTC.

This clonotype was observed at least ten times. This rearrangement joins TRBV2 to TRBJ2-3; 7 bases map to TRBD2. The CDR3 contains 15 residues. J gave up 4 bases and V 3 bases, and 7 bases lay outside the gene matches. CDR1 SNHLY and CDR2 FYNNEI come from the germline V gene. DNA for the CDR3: TGTGCCAGCAGTGATGGGCTAGCGGATGCAGATACGCAGTATTTT. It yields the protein CASSDGLADADTQYF.

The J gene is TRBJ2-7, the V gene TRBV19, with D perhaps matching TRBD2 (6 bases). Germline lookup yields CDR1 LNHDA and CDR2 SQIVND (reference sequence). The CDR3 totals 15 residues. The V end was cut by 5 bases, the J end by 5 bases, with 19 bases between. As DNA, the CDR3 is TGTGCCAGTAGTCCCCGGACTACAGGATGGAACGAGCAGTACTTC. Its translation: CASSPRTTGWNEQYF.

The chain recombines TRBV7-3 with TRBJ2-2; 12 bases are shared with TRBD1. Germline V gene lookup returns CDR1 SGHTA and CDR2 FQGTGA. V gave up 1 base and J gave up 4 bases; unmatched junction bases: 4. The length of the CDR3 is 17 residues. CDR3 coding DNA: TGTGCCAGCAGCTTAAGGGGGACAGGGGGCATCACCGGGGAGCTGTTTTTT. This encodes CASSLRGTGGITGELFF.

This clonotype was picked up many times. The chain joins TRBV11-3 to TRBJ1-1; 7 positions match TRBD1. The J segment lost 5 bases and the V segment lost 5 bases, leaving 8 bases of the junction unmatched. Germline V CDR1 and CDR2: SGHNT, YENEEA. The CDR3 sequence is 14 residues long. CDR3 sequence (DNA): TGTGCCAGCAGCCCTACCTCAGGGGGGACTGAAGCTTTCTTT. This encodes CASSPTSGGTEAFF.

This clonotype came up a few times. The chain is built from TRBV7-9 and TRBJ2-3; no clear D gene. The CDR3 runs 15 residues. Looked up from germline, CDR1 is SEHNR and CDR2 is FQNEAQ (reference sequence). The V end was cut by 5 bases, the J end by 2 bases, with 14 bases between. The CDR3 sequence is CASSRRLADTDTQYF. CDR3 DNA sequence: TGTGCCAGCAGCCGCCGACTCGCGGACACAGATACGCAGTATTTT. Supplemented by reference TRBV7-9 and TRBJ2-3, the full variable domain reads DTGVSQNPRHKITKRGQNVTFRCDPISEHNRLYWYRQTLGQGPEFLTYFQNEAQLEKSRLLSDRFSAERPKGSFSTLEIQRTEQGDSAMYLCASSRRLADTDTQYFGPGTRLTVL.

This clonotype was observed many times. CDR3 region: CASSLAGGNQPQHF. The CDR3 region has the DNA TGCGCCAGCAGCTTGGCAGGGGGGAATCAGCCCCAGCATTTT. The chain recombines TRBV5-1 with TRBJ1-5, with 7 bases fitting TRBD1. This CDR3 comprises 14 residues. Looked up from germline, CDR1 is SGHRS and CDR2 is YFSETQ. V dropped 0 bases and J dropped 4; count of bases not matched to a gene: 1.

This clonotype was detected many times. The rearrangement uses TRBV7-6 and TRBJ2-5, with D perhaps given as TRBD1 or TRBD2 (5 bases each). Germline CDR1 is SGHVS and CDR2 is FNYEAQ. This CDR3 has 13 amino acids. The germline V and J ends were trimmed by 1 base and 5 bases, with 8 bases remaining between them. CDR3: CASSLGQRETQYF. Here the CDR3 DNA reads TGTGCCAGCAGCTTAGGACAGCGGGAGACCCAGTACTTC.

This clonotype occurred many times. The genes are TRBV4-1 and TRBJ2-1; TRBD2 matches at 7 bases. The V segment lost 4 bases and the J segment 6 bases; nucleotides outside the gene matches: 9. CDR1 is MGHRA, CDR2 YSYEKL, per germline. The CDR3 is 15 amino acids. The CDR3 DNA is TGCGCCAGCAGCCCCCCGGGCGGGAGATCCAATGAGCAGTTCTTC. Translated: CASSPPGGRSNEQFF.

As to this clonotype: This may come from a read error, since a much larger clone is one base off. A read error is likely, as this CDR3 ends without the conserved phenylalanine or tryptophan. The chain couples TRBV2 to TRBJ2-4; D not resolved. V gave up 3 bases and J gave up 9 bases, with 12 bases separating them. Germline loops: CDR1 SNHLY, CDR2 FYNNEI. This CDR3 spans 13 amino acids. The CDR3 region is CASSDDRWAIQYL. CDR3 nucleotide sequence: TGTGCCAGCAGTGACGACCGGTGGGCCATTCAGTACCTC.

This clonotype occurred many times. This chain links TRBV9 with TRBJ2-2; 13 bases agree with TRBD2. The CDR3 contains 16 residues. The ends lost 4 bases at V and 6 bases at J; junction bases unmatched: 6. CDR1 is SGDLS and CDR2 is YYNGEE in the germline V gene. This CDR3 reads CASSNRTSGSAGELFF. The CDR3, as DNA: TGTGCCAGCAGCAACCGGACTAGCGGGAGCGCCGGGGAGCTGTTTTTT.

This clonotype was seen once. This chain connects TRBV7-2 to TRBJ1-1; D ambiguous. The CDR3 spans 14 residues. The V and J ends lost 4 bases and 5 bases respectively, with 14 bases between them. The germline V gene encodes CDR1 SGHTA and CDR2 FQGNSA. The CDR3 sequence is CASSSFGEETEAFF. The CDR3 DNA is TGTGCCAGCAGCTCGTTTGGAGAGGAAACTGAAGCTTTCTTT.